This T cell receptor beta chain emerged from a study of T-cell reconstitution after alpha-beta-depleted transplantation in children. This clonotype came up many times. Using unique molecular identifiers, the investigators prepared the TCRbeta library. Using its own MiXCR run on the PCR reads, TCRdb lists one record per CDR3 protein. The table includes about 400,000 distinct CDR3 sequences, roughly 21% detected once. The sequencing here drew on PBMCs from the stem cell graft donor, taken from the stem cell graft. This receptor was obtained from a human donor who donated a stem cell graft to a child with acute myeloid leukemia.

CDR3 residues: CSFRLAGGNEQFF. The CDR3 bases are TGCAGCTTCCGCCTAGCGGGAGGTAATGAGCAGTTCTTC. The chain is built from TRBV29-1 and TRBJ2-1, with TRBD2 matching 11 bases. This CDR3 region has 13 residues. The V segment lost 8 bases and the J segment 7 bases; nucleotides outside the gene matches: 7. Germline CDR1 reads SQVTM; CDR2 reads ANQGSEA.